Given below is one TCR beta chain in context. There is no known antigen for this receptor. No base-level quality is on record; no much larger clone is a single base apart. These data belong to a study of OX40 agonist ivuxolimab in advanced cancers. The study in broad terms: Ivuxolimab was an agonistic, fully human IgG2 monoclonal antibody directed against OX40 (CD134), a costimulatory receptor. Intravenous ivuxolimab was administered to patients every 2 weeks at six dose levels: 0.01, 0.1, 0.3, 1.5, 3 and 10 mg/kg. Of the approximately 54 dose-escalation patients, hepatocellular carcinoma was present in around 20, melanoma in some 15, renal cell carcinoma in 9 and head and neck cancer in 9. In the dose-escalation cohort, around four fifths of patients were male, and the mean age was around 60 years, with a range of roughly 23 to 85. Prior anti-PD-1, anti-PD-L1 or anti-CTLA-4 therapy was permitted, and checkpoint inhibitors had been received by around 39% of dose-escalation patients. Three dose-escalation patients achieved partial responses, one with hepatocellular carcinoma and two with cutaneous melanoma. Peripheral TCRbeta sequencing was intended to test whether TCR sequence diversity was altered and clonal T-cell expansion was caused by ivuxolimab. The paper reports the monotherapy dose-escalation portion (N of about 51 patients) of the phase I ivuxolimab trial.

To sequence the TCRbeta CDR3 region, genomic DNA was isolated from the sorted cells. TCRbeta CDR3 regions were sequenced using the immunoSEQ Assay. Entries here come from immuneACCESS through TCRdb and include only in-frame sequences with V and J called. Some clones fail to appear in such tables; in the studies checked, an unresolved V gene covers under half of the shortfall, and the cause of the remainder is unknown. Across this sample there are 60,000 or so clones, with approximately 86% seen only once. About 12% of the sample rests with the top ten. Patients with a history of autoimmune disease or receiving systemic immunosuppression were excluded from the trial. Peripheral blood for TCR sequencing was drawn from every dose cohort at baseline, at cycle 4 day 1 and at cycle 7 day 1. The samples were taken from a phase I, first-in-human, multicenter, open-label dose-escalation trial of ivuxolimab. Adults with locally advanced or metastatic head and neck squamous cell, hepatocellular, melanoma or renal cell carcinoma were enrolled in the trial. Before TCR sequencing, CD4+ and CD8+ T cells were separately sorted from peripheral blood.

V trim: 3 bases; J trim: 4 bases; unmatched bases: 8. Inclusive of the bounding cysteine and phenylalanine, the CDR3 is 15 residues long. CDR3 DNA only is kept here, 45 bases in frame from base 1. CDR1 MNHEY and CDR2 SMNVEV were looked up in the germline V gene (reference sequence). General findings and caveats noted by the study authors: After ivuxolimab, expanded clones were on average more numerous among CD8+ T cells than among CD4+ T cells. Antigen specificity was not determined for the clonally expanded peripheral T cells. At doses from 0.1 to 3.0 mg/kg, clonal expansion was seen in both CD4+ and CD8+ blood T cells between baseline and week 6. Low levels of normalized T-cell clonal expansion were also shown by some nonresponding patients. In the 0.1-3.0 mg/kg groups, partial responders were among the patients with the lowest normalized peripheral clonal expansion, particularly in CD8+ T cells.

The sequence derives from an adult with an advanced solid tumor such as melanoma, head and neck, liver or kidney cancer. The chain is assembled from TRBV27 and TRBJ1-1; 7 bases in between match TRBD1. Sequencing used CD4+ or CD8+ T cells sorted from blood, obtained in a trial of the OX40 agonist ivuxolimab. The CDR3 reads as follows: CASSFAMTGLTEAFF. The nucleotide sequence is given as TGTGCCAGCAGTTTCGCCATGACAGGGCTCACTGAAGCTTTCTTT.